The rows below give T cell receptor beta chains drawn from one sample of a study of T cell repertoires in cytomegalovirus infection. TCRdb analysed the reads with MiXCR anew, one entry per CDR3 protein. The sample has about 190,000 distinct CDR3 sequences, roughly 27% seen once. The specimen sequenced was PBMCs. All receptors derive from a human donor in good health (CMV status not recorded). Some clones in this sample may be carry-over from other donors' samples. Both conserved end residues are part of each CDR3. The D gene is left open where the match is weak. Rows give clone size only sometimes, using once, few, many, or a class for an expanded clone.

size	D	V	J	CDR3	DNA
-	-	TRBV7-9	TRBJ1-4	CASSFGVATNEKLFF	TGTGCCAGCAGCTTCGGGGTTGCAACTAATGAAAAACTGTTTTTT
few	TRBD1	TRBV7-3	TRBJ2-1	CASSRDRGGNNEQFF	TGTGCCAGCAGCCGGGACAGGGGGGGCAACAATGAGCAGTTCTTC
once	TRBD1	TRBV11-2	TRBJ1-2	CASSLRGDRGNYGYTF	TGTGCCAGCAGCTTACGGGGTGACAGGGGGAACTATGGCTACACCTTC
few	-	TRBV6-2/TRBV6-3	TRBJ1-1	CASSYGKHVNTEAFF	TGTGCCAGCAGTTACGGGAAACACGTAAACACTGAAGCTTTCTTT
few	-	TRBV20-1	TRBJ2-7	CSATGGMRDEQYF	TGCAGTGCTACTGGGGGGATGCGGGACGAGCAGTACTTC
-	TRBD1	TRBV10-2	TRBJ1-2	CASKYGQGANYGYTF	TGCGCCAGCAAATACGGACAGGGGGCTAACTATGGCTACACCTTC
-	-	TRBV6-6	TRBJ2-6	CASSSGHRGTGANVLTF	TGTGCCAGCAGTTCCGGACATCGAGGTACTGGGGCCAACGTCCTGACTTTC
-	-	TRBV7-2	TRBJ1-1	CASSLEGGGNTEAFF	TGTGCCAGCAGCTTGGAAGGGGGAGGGAACACTGAAGCTTTCTTT
-	-	TRBV7-4	TRBJ1-1	CASSCAGPFGAEAFF	TGTGCCAGCAGCTGCGCCGGGCCTTTCGGAGCTGAAGCTTTCTTT
-	-	TRBV7-2	TRBJ2-5	CASSWDLYQETQYF	TGTGCCAGCAGCTGGGACTTGTACCAAGAGACCCAGTACTTC
-	-	TRBV5-1	TRBJ1-2	CASSSRGGRYGYTF	TGCGCCAGCAGCTCCAGGGGCGGAAGGTATGGCTACACCTTC
once	TRBD1	TRBV10-3	TRBJ2-7	CAISEQGIYEQYF	TGTGCCATCAGTGAACAGGGGATCTACGAGCAGTACTTC
-	TRBD2	TRBV5-1	TRBJ2-1	CASSLEGTINEQFF	TGCGCCAGCAGCTTGGAAGGGACTATCAATGAGCAGTTCTTC
many	-	TRBV7-2	TRBJ2-2	CASSLIRGPTGELFF	TGTGCCAGCAGCTTAATTCGGGGGCCCACCGGGGAGCTGTTTTTT
-	-	TRBV2	TRBJ1-3	CASTMDGYSGNTIYF	TGTGCCAGCACCATGGACGGCTACTCTGGAAACACCATATATTTT
few	-	TRBV11-2	TRBJ2-2	CASSRQLGNTGELFF	TGTGCCAGCAGCCGACAATTGGGAAACACCGGGGAGCTGTTTTTT
once	-	TRBV6-6	TRBJ1-3	CASRGDAGNTIYF	TGTGCCAGCAGAGGGGATGCGGGGAACACCATATATTTT
-	-	TRBV7-3	TRBJ2-7	CASSSAGFREQYF	TGTGCCAGCAGCTCCGCCGGGTTTCGCGAGCAGTACTTC
-	-	TRBV6-2/TRBV6-3	TRBJ1-1	CASSFRGQNTVAFF	TGTGCCAGCAGTTTCCGAGGACAGAACACTGTAGCTTTCTTT
-	-	TRBV7-9	TRBJ2-7	CASANSYEQYF	TGTGCCTCTGCCAACAGCTACGAGCAGTACTTC
few	TRBD2	TRBV7-8	TRBJ2-1	CASSPYRVAGGANEQFF	TGTGCCAGCAGCCCCTACCGGGTAGCGGGGGGGGCTAATGAGCAGTTCTTC
few	-	TRBV11-2	TRBJ1-2	CASSRVGGPNYGYTF	TGTGCCAGCAGCCGCGTCGGGGGGCCGAACTATGGCTACACCTTC
few	-	TRBV4-1	TRBJ2-2	CASSQGVSENGELFF	TGCGCCAGCAGCCAAGGAGTCAGCGAAAACGGGGAGCTGTTTTTT
few	-	TRBV7-9	TRBJ1-6	CASSYIPETKSSPLHF	TGTGCCAGCAGCTATATTCCGGAGACAAAAAGTTCACCCCTCCACTTT
few	-	TRBV6-1	TRBJ1-1	CASSLGRPRGAFF	TGTGCCAGCAGCCTAGGACGGCCTCGCGGAGCTTTCTTT
few	-	TRBV6-1	TRBJ2-1	CASGIDPGGDNEQFF	TGTGCCAGCGGGATAGACCCCGGAGGGGACAATGAGCAGTTCTTC
few	-	TRBV7-2	TRBJ1-2	CASSPSASIYGYTF	TGTGCCAGCAGCCCCTCGGCCTCGATCTATGGCTACACCTTC
few	-	TRBV7-9	TRBJ2-2	CASSLGFDLRRGGELFF	TGTGCCAGCAGCTTAGGATTTGACCTTCGGCGAGGCGGGGAGCTGTTTTTT
few	TRBD1	TRBV4-1	TRBJ1-5	CASSQMGQGGQPQHF	TGCGCCAGCAGCCAAATGGGACAGGGGGGACAGCCCCAGCATTTT
few	TRBD2	TRBV6-6	TRBJ2-1	CASSYSRTRGNEQFF	TGTGCCAGCAGTTACTCGAGGACTAGGGGCAATGAGCAGTTCTTC
-	-	TRBV12-3/TRBV12-4	TRBJ1-5	CASSRTGFDQPQHF	TGTGCCAGCAGCCGGACTGGGTTTGATCAGCCCCAGCATTTT
few	-	TRBV5-4	TRBJ2-7	CASSGTYEQYF	TGTGCCAGCAGCGGTACCTACGAGCAGTACTTC
many	TRBD1	TRBV7-8	TRBJ2-3	CASSFHRGMDTQYF	TGTGCCAGCAGCTTTCACAGGGGTATGGATACGCAGTATTTT
few	TRBD1	TRBV6-2/TRBV6-3	TRBJ1-3	CASSSAEGARNTIYF	TGTGCCAGCAGCTCGGCGGAGGGGGCACGAAACACCATATATTTT
-	-	TRBV7-6	TRBJ1-3	CASSLEGSTIYF	TGTGCCAGCAGCTTGGAGGGCTCCACCATATATTTT
few	TRBD2	TRBV5-1	TRBJ2-1	CASSFPKASGGATYNEQFF	TGCGCCAGCAGCTTCCCCAAGGCTAGCGGGGGGGCAACCTACAATGAGCAGTTCTTC
few	-	TRBV7-9	TRBJ2-1	CASSLVERAGEQFF	TGTGCCAGCAGCTTAGTTGAGAGGGCGGGGGAGCAGTTCTTC
few	TRBD2	TRBV12-3/TRBV12-4	TRBJ2-3	CASTFAGGTDTQYF	TGTGCCAGCACCTTCGCGGGGGGCACAGATACGCAGTATTTT
-	-	TRBV19	TRBJ1-1	CASSTQWGNTEAFF	TGTGCCAGTAGTACCCAATGGGGGAACACTGAAGCTTTCTTT
many	TRBD2	TRBV7-6	TRBJ2-7	CASSPLSGGSYEQYF	TGTGCCAGCAGCCCTTTGAGCGGGGGGTCCTACGAGCAGTACTTC
-	TRBD1	TRBV29-1	TRBJ1-1	CSVARTSGGTEAFF	TGCAGCGTTGCTCGAACCTCAGGGGGCACTGAAGCTTTCTTT
-	-	TRBV20-1	TRBJ2-3	CSARDLEGPTDTQYF	TGCAGTGCTAGAGATCTCGAGGGCCCCACAGATACGCAGTATTTT
few	-	TRBV7-9	TRBJ1-4	CASSSGQFEKLFF	TGTGCCAGCAGCTCTGGACAGTTTGAAAAACTGTTTTTT
few	-	TRBV5-1	TRBJ2-2	CASSKDFYTGELFF	TGCGCCAGCAGCAAGGACTTCTACACCGGGGAGCTGTTTTTT
-	-	TRBV7-2	TRBJ1-2	CASSSTGFGYTF	TGTGCCAGCAGCTCTACAGGGTTCGGCTACACCTTC
-	TRBD1	TRBV19	TRBJ1-5	CASSSLLIGTGYNQPQHF	TGTGCCAGTAGTAGCCTCCTGATAGGGACAGGGTACAATCAGCCCCAGCATTTT
-	-	TRBV6-2/TRBV6-3	TRBJ1-2	CASSYGLQGVNRGYTF	TGTGCCAGCAGTTACGGTCTGCAGGGCGTAAATCGGGGCTACACCTTC
many	-	TRBV6-2/TRBV6-3	TRBJ1-1	CASSYSTNTEAFF	TGTGCCAGCAGTTACTCAACGAACACTGAAGCTTTCTTT
few	-	TRBV2	TRBJ2-2	CASHPLANTGELFF	TGTGCCAGCCACCCGCTAGCGAACACCGGGGAGCTGTTTTTT
many	-	TRBV7-2	TRBJ2-1	CASSLASGRHNEQFF	TGTGCCAGCAGCTTAGCGAGCGGCAGACACAATGAGCAGTTCTTC
-	TRBD2	TRBV7-2	TRBJ2-7	CAPSWGLVGASYEQYF	TGTGCCCCCAGCTGGGGACTAGTGGGGGCCTCCTACGAGCAGTACTTC
few	-	TRBV19	TRBJ1-4	CASPPGRRGANEKLFF	TGTGCCAGTCCCCCCGGCAGGCGAGGGGCTAATGAAAAACTGTTTTTT
few	TRBD1	TRBV7-6	TRBJ1-6	CASSLGTDRPLHF	TGTGCCAGCAGCCTCGGGACAGATAGACCCCTCCACTTT
few	-	TRBV7-6	TRBJ2-3	CASSFESDTQYF	TGTGCCAGCAGCTTCGAGTCAGATACGCAGTATTTT
few	-	TRBV23-1	TRBJ1-2	CASSSLLQTSHLYGYTF	TGCGCCAGCAGTTCTTTACTTCAGACGTCGCACCTCTATGGCTACACCTTC
few	-	TRBV7-6	TRBJ2-7	CASTLRGDTAYEQYF	TGTGCCAGCACCCTCAGGGGGGACACCGCCTACGAGCAGTACTTC
few	-	TRBV5-6	TRBJ1-5	CASSFWGLGNQPQHF	TGTGCCAGCAGCTTCTGGGGCCTGGGCAATCAGCCCCAGCATTTT
-	-	TRBV18	TRBJ1-1	CASSRTSGHLNTEAFF	TGTGCCAGCTCCCGAACCTCAGGACACCTGAACACTGAAGCTTTCTTT
-	TRBD1	TRBV12-3/TRBV12-4	TRBJ1-5	CASSHRQGRNQPQHF	TGTGCCAGCAGTCACCGACAGGGAAGGAACCAGCCCCAGCATTTT
-	TRBD1	TRBV25-1	TRBJ1-4	CASSEWKMWGQPSTNEKLFF	TGTGCCAGCAGTGAATGGAAGATGTGGGGACAGCCATCAACTAATGAAAAACTGTTTTTT